Each of the 6 T cell receptor beta chains below was sequenced from the same sample in a study of OX40 agonist ivuxolimab in advanced cancers. Method: immunoSEQ multiplex PCR; TCRdb's copy keeps in-frame clones and lacks some. The data hold 50,000 to 70,000 clones, with about 85% observed a single time. The input for sequencing was CD4+ or CD8+ T cells sorted from blood, taken in a trial of the OX40 agonist ivuxolimab. All receptors derive from an adult with an advanced solid tumor such as melanoma, head and neck, liver or kidney cancer.

This chain links TRBV5-5 with TRBJ2-7; tentative D call: TRBD2 (7 bases). Germline CDR1 is SGHKS and CDR2 is YYEKEE (reference sequence). Between the trimmed V and J ends, which lost 7 bases and 2 bases, there was a span of 13 bases. The CDR3 covers 13 residues. CDR3 sequence (DNA): TGTGCCAGCGCAGGGGAGGGTACCTACGAGCAGTACTTC. As protein: CASAGEGTYEQYF.

The V and J genes are TRBV6-6 and TRBJ2-5; no reliable D call. The ends were cut back, 2 bases at V and 7 bases at J, with 11 bases in the middle. The CDR3 runs 13 residues. Germline CDR1 reads MNHNY; CDR2 reads SVGAGI (reference sequence). This CDR3 is CASSYGQVRTQYF. CDR3 sequence (DNA): TGTGCCAGCAGTTACGGGCAGGTTCGGACCCAGTACTTC.

This clone is a singleton in its sample. The chain is built from TRBV7-2 and TRBJ1-2; 7 bases align to TRBD1. The CDR3 spans 14 residues. Germline trimming cut 5 bases from V and 5 bases from J; bases unmatched to any gene: 8. CDR1 and CDR2 (germline): SGHTA, FQGNSA. The CDR3 protein is CASSLLGQTYGYTF. The CDR3 DNA reads TGTGCCAGCAGCCTGCTGGGACAGACTTATGGCTACACCTTC.

The chain joins TRBV28 to TRBJ1-1; 7 bases are a match to TRBD1. V shed 7 bases, J shed 3 bases, and the junction held 5 bases outside the gene matches. CDR1 and CDR2 from the germline V gene are MDHEN and SYDVKM. The CDR3 extends over 13 amino acids. The CDR3 spells CASIARGDTEAFF. The CDR3 bases are TGTGCCAGCATTGCCAGGGGGGACACTGAAGCTTTCTTT.

This sequence joins TRBV2 and TRBJ1-4; tentative D call: TRBD1 (5 bases). Germline V gene sequence: CDR1 SNHLY, CDR2 FYNNEI. The CDR3 extends over 16 amino acids. Trimming removed 3 bases from V and 0 bases from J, with 11 bases in between. The CDR3 sequence is CASSDPGPATNEKLFF. CDR3 DNA: TGTGCCAGCAGTGATCCAGGGCCCGCAACTAATGAAAAACTGTTTTTT.

The gene calls are TRBV19 and TRBJ2-1; a weak D match, TRBD1 (7 bases). Germline V gives CDR1 LNHDA, CDR2 SQIVND (reference sequence). The V gene lost 11 bases and the J gene lost 1 base, with 15 bases spanning the gap. The CDR3 spans 14 residues. This CDR3 is CAVNRGGSYNEQFF. The CDR3, as DNA: TGTGCCGTCAACAGGGGAGGTTCCTACAATGAGCAGTTCTTC.